This T cell receptor (beta chain) was captured by sequencing in a study of prognosis after radiotherapy for stage I lung cancer. Study details: Stage I non-small cell lung cancer patients were enrolled in Nanjing, China. This enrollment took place between 2018 and early 2019. Oligometastatic NSCLC after surgical resection of the primary tumor was present in about 5 patients, while newly diagnosed primary stage I lung tumors were present in over 13.

V was trimmed by 2 bases and J by 7 bases, leaving 14 bases between them. Germline loops: CDR1 GTSNPN, CDR2 SVGIG (reference sequence). The CDR3 totals 14 residues. The study, taken as a whole, reports: Patients' TRBV and TRBJ gene usage reportedly differed by presence or absence of metastases. Median unique TCR clone counts of about 9,200 versus 6,500 showed a fall after stereotactic body radiation therapy.

Using two-round multiplex PCR, the authors amplified TCR beta CDR3 from genomic DNA. Specific primers for each TRBV and TRBJ gene were what first-round PCR used. Each CDR3 protein is one row after TCRdb ran MiXCR on the multiplex PCR reads. Among under 15,000 distinct CDR3 sequences, 45% to 65% were seen once, and the ten largest hold 20% to 25%. This clonotype was seen only once. Its antigen is still unknown. V gene TRBV30 combines with J gene TRBJ1-4; D unresolved. Sequencing was performed on PBMCs, taken before or after stereotactic body radiation therapy (not recorded which). The TCR comes from a donor of 50 years or more with non-small cell lung cancer. CDR3 protein: CAWSPAPGGEKLFF. In nucleotides, the CDR3 is TGTGCCTGGAGTCCCGCCCCGGGAGGTGAAAAACTGTTTTTT.